The subject of this entry is one TCR beta chain. Its target is not known. Measured with immunoSEQ multiplex PCR; TCRdb has only the in-frame clones, and not every one. This table holds 100,000 to 130,000 clones, roughly nine tenths found once. This specimen belongs to a study of T cell responses to AZD1222 COVID-19 vaccine. Overall study findings and caveats: Clonal diversity may have been underestimated, and the donors were mostly white British, with more females than males.

The sequence derives from an adult in good health. The material sequenced was peripheral blood, taken on day 0 of MenACWY control vaccination.

CDR3 coding DNA: TGTGCCAGCAGCCCCCTGGAAACTGGAAACACCATATATTTT. Its translation: CASSPLETGNTIYF. The genes are TRBV3-1 (or the pseudogene TRBV3-2) and TRBJ1-3, with unresolved D. CDR3 length: 14 amino acids. V was trimmed by 4 bases and J by 2 bases, leaving 9 bases between them. Germline-derived CDR1 and CDR2 are LGHDT and YNNKEL (reference sequence).